This passage covers 20 T cell receptor beta chains from one sample sequenced in a study of blood T cell repertoires in COVID-19. Measured with immunoSEQ multiplex PCR; TCRdb has only the in-frame clones, and not every one. This sample has over 110,000 clones, with about 76% found just once. Sample: peripheral blood. The receptor source for this set is a human donor in a cohort sampled during active COVID-19.

This chain uses TRBV15 with TRBJ2-7; D might be TRBD2 (6 bases). The CDR3 is 15 residues long. V dropped 4 bases and J dropped 3 bases, with 16 bases sitting between them. Germline lookup yields CDR1 LNHNV and CDR2 YYDKDF (reference sequence). The CDR3 region is CATSIDSGGGYEQYF. In DNA, the CDR3 is TGTGCCACCAGCATCGATTCCGGGGGAGGCTACGAGCAGTACTTC.

The rearrangement joins TRBV29-1 to TRBJ2-2; 13 nucleotides agree with TRBD2. Germline-derived CDR1 and CDR2 are SQVTM and ANQGSEA. Trimming cost V 3 bases and J 6 bases; bases outside gene matches: 1. CDR3 size: 14 residues. CDR3: CSVDTSGRAGELFF. The CDR3 DNA is TGCAGCGTTGACACTAGCGGGAGGGCCGGGGAGCTGTTTTTT.

The chain employs TRBV7-2 and TRBJ1-2, with 7 bases that match TRBD1. J gave up 3 bases and V 4 bases, and 14 bases lay outside the gene matches. Germline V gene sequence: CDR1 SGHTA, CDR2 FQGNSA. The CDR3 contains 17 residues. This CDR3 reads CASSSGMWTGIYYGYTF. Written as DNA, the CDR3 is TGTGCCAGCAGCTCAGGGATGTGGACAGGAATTTACTATGGCTACACCTTC.

This chain connects TRBV5-1 to TRBJ2-7; 7 bases agree with TRBD2. With V trimmed by 1 base and J by 0 bases, 4 bases remained unmatched. This CDR3 contains 15 residues. Per the germline V gene, CDR1 is SGHRS and CDR2 is YFSETQ. DNA of the CDR3: TGCGCCAGCAGCTTGCCGACTAGCAGCTCCTACGAGCAGTACTTC. Translated: CASSLPTSSSYEQYF.

The gene calls are TRBV5-5 and TRBJ1-4; 10 bases are shared with TRBD1. Germline CDR1 and CDR2: SGHKS and YYEKEE (reference sequence). V lost 3 bases to trimming and J lost 0 bases; unmatched junction nucleotides: 5. The CDR3 consists of 17 residues. The chain's CDR3 is CASSSRTGGATNEKLFF. The CDR3 bases are TGTGCCAGCAGCTCTCGGACAGGGGGAGCAACTAATGAAAAACTGTTTTTT.

Written as DNA, the CDR3 is TGCGCCAGCAGCCCGGGGACTAGCGGCTACGAGCAGTACTTC. Its protein product is CASSPGTSGYEQYF. The V gene is TRBV5-1, the J gene TRBJ2-7; 11 bases match TRBD2. This CDR3 has 14 amino acids. The V segment lost 4 bases and the J segment 3 bases; nucleotides outside the gene matches: 3. Germline assignment: CDR1 SGHRS and CDR2 YFSETQ.

This clone was seen only once. CDR3 coding DNA: TGTGCCAGTAGTCTCACCGGGACAGGCCTATTAACTGAAGCTTTCTTT. Protein: CASSLTGTGLLTEAFF. The chain couples TRBV19 to TRBJ1-1; TRBD1 matches at 8 bases. The CDR3 runs to 16 residues. V lost 5 bases and J lost 5; bases outside the gene matches: 13. Germline V gene data show CDR1 as LNHDA and CDR2 as SQIVND (reference sequence).

The chain recombines TRBV28 with TRBJ1-5; D might be TRBD1 (5 bases). This CDR3 spans 15 amino acids. V was shortened by 3 bases and J by 1 base, with 10 bases between the two germline ends. Germline CDR1 is MDHEN and CDR2 is SYDVKM. As DNA, the CDR3 is TGTGCCAGCAGTTTGCAACAGGTCAGCAATCAGCCCCAGCATTTT. Translating it yields CASSLQQVSNQPQHF.

V usage is TRBV12-3 or TRBV12-4 and J usage is TRBJ1-1; D is unclear. This CDR3 is 13 amino acids long. V was pared by 7 bases and J by 5 bases, with 14 bases between. CDR3: CASNMAGITEAFF. CDR3 bases: TGTGCCAGCAACATGGCGGGGATTACTGAAGCTTTCTTT.

In its sample, this clone was seen a few times. The chain has TRBV4-2 and TRBJ2-6; 9 positions agree with TRBD1. CDR3 length: 18 residues. Germline CDR1 is LGHNA and CDR2 is YNFKEQ. The V and J ends lost 7 bases and 0 bases, in that order; junction bases with no gene match: 10. Here the CDR3 reads CASTHQTGQGSGANVLTF. CDR3 nucleotide sequence: TGTGCCAGCACCCACCAAACGGGACAGGGCTCTGGGGCCAACGTCCTGACTTTC.

The rearrangement links TRBV5-6 to TRBJ2-3, with 7 positions matching TRBD1. The ends lost 5 bases at V and 6 bases at J; junction bases unmatched: 9. This CDR3 is built from 14 residues. The germline CDR1 and CDR2 sequences are SGHDT and YYEEEE. The CDR3 loop reads CASRRTGESDTQYF. CDR3 nucleotide sequence: TGTGCCAGCAGGCGGACAGGAGAGTCGGATACGCAGTATTTT. The whole variable domain, filled in from reference TRBV5-6 and TRBJ2-3, reads DAGVTQSPTHLIKTRGQQVTLRCSPKSGHDTVSWYQQALGQGPQFIFQYYEEEERQRGNFPDRFSGHQFPNYSSELNVNALLLGDSALYLCASRRTGESDTQYFGPGTRLTVL.

CDR3: CASSLMGTSGEQYF. CDR3 sequence (DNA): TGTGCCAGCAGCTTGATGGGGACTAGCGGGGAGCAGTACTTC. V is TRBV7-9 and J is TRBJ2-7, with 12 bases fitting TRBD2. The V gene end was trimmed by 3 bases and the J gene end by 7 bases; junction bases not matched to a gene: 4. The germline CDR1 and CDR2 sequences are SEHNR and FQNEAQ (reference sequence). There are 14 residues in the CDR3.

The chain couples TRBV25-1 to TRBJ1-2, with D perhaps TRBD1 (6 bases). Trimming took off 8 bases at V and 3 bases at J, with 10 bases between the two ends. The CDR3 extends over 12 amino acids. Germline CDR1 MGHDK, CDR2 SYGVNS. The CDR3: CASWTVYYGYTF. The DNA for the CDR3 is TGTGCCAGCTGGACAGTGTACTATGGCTACACCTTC.

The chain recombines TRBV6-5 with TRBJ2-7, with D perhaps TRBD2 (5 bases). Trimming cost V 5 bases and J 0 bases, with 11 bases left between them. The CDR3 spans 14 residues. Looked up from germline, CDR1 is MNHEY and CDR2 is SVGAGI. CDR3 DNA: TGTGCCAGCAGTAGGACTGGACTCTCCTACGAGCAGTACTTC. This sequence encodes CASSRTGLSYEQYF.

The chain links TRBV15 to TRBJ1-5; 7 nucleotides agree with TRBD1. Trimming removed 0 bases from V and 10 bases from J; junction bases left unmatched: 9. Germline lookup yields CDR1 LNHNV and CDR2 YYDKDF (reference sequence). The CDR3 loop spans 15 amino acids. This chain's CDR3 is CATSRDSRGRYPQHF. The CDR3 nucleotides are TGTGCCACCAGCAGAGATTCGAGGGGGCGGTACCCCCAGCATTTT.

The chain links TRBV10-3 to TRBJ2-1, with 14 bases that match TRBD2. The CDR3 spans 13 residues. J lost 8 bases, V lost 8 bases, and 2 bases had no gene match. Germline lookup yields CDR1 ENHRY and CDR2 SYGVKD. CDR3 sequence (DNA): TGTGCCATCGAGACTAGCGGGAGGGATGAGCAGTTCTTC. Translating gives CAIETSGRDEQFF.

This chain uses TRBV5-1 with TRBJ2-5; perhaps TRBD2 as D (5 bases). Trimming stripped 2 bases from V and 4 bases from J, with 9 bases between. In germline, CDR1 is SGHRS, CDR2 YFSETQ. This CDR3 is built from 13 residues. The CDR3 sequence is CASSLSGIETQYF. CDR3 nucleotide sequence: TGCGCCAGCAGCTTATCGGGGATAGAGACCCAGTACTTC.

This clone was seen a handful of times. The CDR3 protein is CASSIGTGASNQPQHF. Written as DNA, the CDR3 is TGTGCCAGCAGCATCGGGACAGGGGCTAGCAATCAGCCCCAGCATTTT. V is TRBV7-9 and J is TRBJ1-5, with TRBD1 identical over 10 bases. Germline V CDR1 and CDR2: SEHNR, FQNEAQ (reference sequence). CDR3 length: 16 residues. With 5 bases clipped from V and 0 bases from J, the junction kept 4 bases outside the gene matches.

The V call is TRBV18, the J call TRBJ2-3; D not resolved. The CDR3 consists of 11 residues. With 3 bases removed from V and 8 bases from J, the gap between germline ends came to 6 bases. Per germline, CDR1 KGHSH and CDR2 LQKENI. DNA for the CDR3: TGTGCCAGCTCACCTCTAGGTACGCAGTATTTT. Protein product: CASSPLGTQYF. The full variable domain, completed using reference TRBV18 and TRBJ2-3, is NAGVMQNPRHLVRRRGQEARLRCSPMKGHSHVYWYRQLPEEGLKFMVYLQKENIIDESGMPKERFSAEFPKEGPSILRIQQVVRGDSAAYFCASSPLGTQYFGPGTRLTVL.

This rearrangement joins TRBV7-3 to TRBJ2-2; no firm D call. V was trimmed by 2 bases and J by 6 bases, leaving 16 bases between them. Germline values: CDR1 SGHTA, CDR2 FQGTGA. This CDR3 region has 16 residues. CDR3 coding DNA: TGTGCCAGCAGCTTAGTGGCTACAGCTACGGCCGGGGAGCTGTTTTTT. Translating it yields CASSLVATATAGELFF.